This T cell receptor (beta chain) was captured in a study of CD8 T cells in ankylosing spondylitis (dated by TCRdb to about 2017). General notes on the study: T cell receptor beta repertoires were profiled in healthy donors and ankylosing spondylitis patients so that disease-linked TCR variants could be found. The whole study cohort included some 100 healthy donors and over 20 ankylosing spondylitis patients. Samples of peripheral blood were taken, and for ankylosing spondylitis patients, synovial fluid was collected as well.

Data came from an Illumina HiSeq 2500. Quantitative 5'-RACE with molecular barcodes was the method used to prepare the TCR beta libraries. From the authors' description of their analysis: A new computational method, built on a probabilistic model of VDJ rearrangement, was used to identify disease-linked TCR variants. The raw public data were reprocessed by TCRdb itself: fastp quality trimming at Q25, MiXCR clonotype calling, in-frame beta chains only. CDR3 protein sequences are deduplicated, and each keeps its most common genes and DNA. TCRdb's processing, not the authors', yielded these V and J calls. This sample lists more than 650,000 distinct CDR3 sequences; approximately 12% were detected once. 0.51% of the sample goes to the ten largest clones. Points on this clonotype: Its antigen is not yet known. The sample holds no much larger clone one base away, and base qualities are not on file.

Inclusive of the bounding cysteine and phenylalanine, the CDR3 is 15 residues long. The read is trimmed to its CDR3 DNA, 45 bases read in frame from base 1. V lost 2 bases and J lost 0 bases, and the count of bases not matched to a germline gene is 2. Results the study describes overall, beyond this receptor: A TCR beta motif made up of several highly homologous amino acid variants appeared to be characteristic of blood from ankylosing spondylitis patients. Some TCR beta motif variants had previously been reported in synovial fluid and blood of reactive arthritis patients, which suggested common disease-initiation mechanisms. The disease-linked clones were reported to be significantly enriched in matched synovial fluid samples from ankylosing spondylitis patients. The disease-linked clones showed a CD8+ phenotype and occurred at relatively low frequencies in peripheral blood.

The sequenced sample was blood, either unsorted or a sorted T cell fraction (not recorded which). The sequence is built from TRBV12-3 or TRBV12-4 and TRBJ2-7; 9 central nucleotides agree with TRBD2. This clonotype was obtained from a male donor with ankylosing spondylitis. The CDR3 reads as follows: CASSLPSGASYEQYF. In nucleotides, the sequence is TGTGCCAGCAGTTTACCTAGCGGGGCCTCCTACGAGCAGTACTTC.